The present TCR beta chain was sequenced within a study of CD8 T cells in Susac syndrome. General study points: The number of individuals included in the study's TCR sequencing and HLA analysis was acknowledged as relatively small.

Of note for this clonotype: As yet, its antigen is unknown.

Germline CDR1 is SGDLS and CDR2 is YYNGEE. V lost 2 bases, J lost 7 bases, and 8 bases stayed unmatched. The CDR3 length is 15 residues. RNA, at roughly 0.45 to 1 ug, was reverse transcribed with random hexamers. The CDR3 of TCR beta was amplified by immunoSEQ multiplex PCR across 54 Vbeta and 13 Jbeta. In TCRdb, the immunoSEQ multiplex PCR reads were re-called with MiXCR into one record per CDR3 protein. Of around 46,000 distinct CDR3 sequences detected, around 92% appear once; the ten largest clones hold roughly 0.4%. TEMRA cells were FACS-enriched, while CD8+ and CD4+ T cells were negatively isolated.

Input material: CD8+ T cells from PBMCs. This receptor was obtained from a human donor in good health. The chain employs TRBV9 and TRBJ2-4, with 8 bases fitting TRBD1. DNA for the CDR3: TGTGCCAGCAGCGTGACAGGGGCCGCAGGGAACATTCAGTACTTC. This codes for CASSVTGAAGNIQYF.